Listed below are T cell receptor beta chains from one sample, sequenced in a study of response to subunit inactivated influenza vaccine. Via MiXCR, TCRdb re-called the RT-PCR reads, giving one row per CDR3 protein. The data show 500,000 to 600,000 distinct CDR3 sequences, with 12% seen just once and roughly 10% held by the top ten. This specimen was PBMCs from blood, taken on the day of vaccination. The receptor set was obtained from a man between 50 and 59 years old who received an inactivated influenza vaccine. Each CDR3 is given with its conserved first and last residue. The order of the fields is J gene, V gene, D gene, clone size, CDR3 DNA, CDR3 protein. D genes are given only for firm matches. Not every row has a clone size; where given, it reads once, few, many or a size class.

>TRBJ2-3|TRBV20-1|TRBD1|-
TGCAGTGCTAGAGAGGGGCACAGGGGGCCAGATACGCAGTATTTT
CSAREGHRGPDTQYF
>TRBJ1-1|TRBV5-5|-|few
TGTGCCAGCAGCTTGGGGCCGGGGGAGAACACTGAAGCTTTCTTT
CASSLGPGENTEAFF
>TRBJ2-2|TRBV10-3|-|-
TGTGCCATCAGTGGCCCTTCGGGCGGGACCGGTCCGGGGGAGCTGTTTTTT
CAISGPSGGTGPGELFF
>TRBJ2-2|TRBV6-1|-|-
TGTGCCAGCAGCCCCCCGGCCCGATGGGGGGAGCTGTTTTTT
CASSPPARWGELFF
>TRBJ2-7|TRBV12-3/TRBV12-4|-|many
TGTGCCAGCAGTTTAGGCAGTACCTACGAGCAGTACTTC
CASSLGSTYEQYF
>TRBJ2-3|TRBV4-1|-|-
TGCGCCAGCAGCCAAGATGGCGGCACCTACACAGATACGCAGTATTTT
CASSQDGGTYTDTQYF
>TRBJ1-5|TRBV10-3|-|medium-sized
TGTGCCATCAGTGAGAGGGACGGGACATTTAATCAGCCCCAGCATTTT
CAISERDGTFNQPQHF
>TRBJ2-2|TRBV6-2/TRBV6-3|-|-
TGTGCCAGTTCCGGAGAAGGCACCGGGGAGCTGTTTTTT
CASSGEGTGELFF
>TRBJ1-3|TRBV12-3/TRBV12-4|-|few
TGTGCCAGCAGTGAACAGGGTTCTGGAAACACCATATATTTT
CASSEQGSGNTIYF
>TRBJ2-7|TRBV7-9|TRBD2|many
TGTGCCAGCAGCCGAGCGGGAGGGCCGACCAACGAGCAGTACTTC
CASSRAGGPTNEQYF
>TRBJ2-3|TRBV30|-|-
TGTGCCTGGAGTTCGAAGCAGAGGCCAGATACGCAGTATTTT
CAWSSKQRPDTQYF
>TRBJ2-2|TRBV9|-|many
TGTGCCAGCAGCGTAGGGATGGGCGGGGAGCTGTTTTTT
CASSVGMGGELFF
>TRBJ2-3|TRBV5-1|-|-
TGCGCCAGCAGCTTCAGCTCTAGGGGAGTAGGAGATACGCAGTATTTT
CASSFSSRGVGDTQYF
>TRBJ2-7|TRBV9|-|few
TGTGCCAGCAGCGTAGATAGGGACTCCTACGAGCAGTACTTC
CASSVDRDSYEQYF
>TRBJ2-1|TRBV19|-|-
TGTGCCAGTAGTATTCGTGGGGCAACCTACAATGAGCAGTTCTTC
CASSIRGATYNEQFF
>TRBJ2-2|TRBV19|TRBD1|many
TGTGCCAGTAAGCCGGGACAGGGAACCACCGGGGAGCTGTTTTTT
CASKPGQGTTGELFF
>TRBJ2-3|TRBV7-9|-|-
TGTGCCAGCAGCTTAGTCGGCTGGCCAGGGGATACGCAGTATTTT
CASSLVGWPGDTQYF
>TRBJ1-1|TRBV27|TRBD1|many
TGTGCCAGCAGTTTCGGAACAGGGGGATGGACTGAAGCTTTCTTT
CASSFGTGGWTEAFF
>TRBJ2-3|TRBV4-1|-|-
TGCGCCAGCAGCCAAGAAGGTCCGGGTCCAGATACGCAGTATTTT
CASSQEGPGPDTQYF
>TRBJ2-1|TRBV7-3|TRBD2|-
TGTGCCAGCAGCTTAATCGGCCTAGCGGGGATTTCCTACAATGAGCAGTTCTTC
CASSLIGLAGISYNEQFF
>TRBJ2-1|TRBV4-3|TRBD1|few
TGCGCCAGCAGAAAAGAGTGGAGACAGGGCTACAATGAGCAGTTCTTC
CASRKEWRQGYNEQFF
>TRBJ2-3|TRBV12-3/TRBV12-4|TRBD1|many
TGTGCCAGCAGTTTATTCCCGCAGGGGGAAACAGATACGCAGTATTTT
CASSLFPQGETDTQYF
>TRBJ2-1|TRBV7-9|-|many
TGTGCCAGCAGCTTTACCCAGGGGGGCCTCTACAATGAGCAGTTCTTC
CASSFTQGGLYNEQFF
>TRBJ2-1|TRBV7-2|TRBD2|-
TGTGCCAGCAGCTTACAGCCCCTAGCGGGGATGAATGAGCAGTTCTTC
CASSLQPLAGMNEQFF
>TRBJ2-3|TRBV12-3/TRBV12-4|-|many
TGTGCCAGCAGTCCGGGTCGGAAGCGGGATACGCAGTATTTT
CASSPGRKRDTQYF
>TRBJ2-5|TRBV20-1|-|few
TGCAGTGCCGCCGGGCTACAGGTTCAAGAGACCCAGTACTTC
CSAAGLQVQETQYF
>TRBJ2-7|TRBV11-1|-|few
TGTGCCAGCAGCCCCTGGCCGAATCGCTTGCCCTACCACCCCCACTACGAGCAGTACTTC
CASSPWPNRLPYHPHYEQYF
>TRBJ2-1|TRBV10-3|-|few
TGTGCCATCAGTGAGGACGGGTTTCGCAATGAGCAGTTCTTC
CAISEDGFRNEQFF
>TRBJ2-3|TRBV11-1|TRBD2|few
TGTGCCAGCAGCTTCCCTCCCCAACTAGCGGGACCAAGCACAGATACGCAGTATTTT
CASSFPPQLAGPSTDTQYF
>TRBJ1-1|TRBV6-1|TRBD1|few
TGTGCCAGCTCCGCCGGGACAGGGGGCGTCGACACTGAAGCTTTCTTT
CASSAGTGGVDTEAFF
>TRBJ1-1|TRBV27|TRBD1|-
TGTGCCAGCAGTTTTGTCGGGACAGGGGGCACTGAAGCTTTCTTT
CASSFVGTGGTEAFF
>TRBJ2-1|TRBV5-5|TRBD2|few
TGTGCCAGCAGCAGAAGGCATAGCGGGGTCGATGATGAGCAGTTCTTC
CASSRRHSGVDDEQFF
>TRBJ1-2|TRBV4-1|TRBD1|-
TGCGCCAGCAGCCAACTATTACAGGGGACCGGCTACACCTTC
CASSQLLQGTGYTF
>TRBJ2-3|TRBV20-1|TRBD2|-
TGCAGTGCCCCCGAACTAGCGGGAGAAGTTGGGGGCACAGATACGCAGTATTTT
CSAPELAGEVGGTDTQYF
>TRBJ2-1|TRBV28|-|few
TGTGCCAGCAGTTTAACTCCCAACAATGAGCAGTTCTTC
CASSLTPNNEQFF
>TRBJ2-2|TRBV29-1|TRBD1|many
TGCAGCGTTGGTCGACAGGGCTCCGGGGAGCTGTTTTTT
CSVGRQGSGELFF